What follows describes a single T cell receptor beta chain. Its cognate antigen is unknown. The data derive from a study of shared clonotypes between healthy human individuals. The CDR3 extends over 15 amino acids. V gave up 2 bases and J gave up 6 bases; unmatched junction bases: 6. CDR1 is SQVTM, CDR2 ANQGSEA, per germline. Whole-study results and caveats: The represented genetic and exposure-history diversity was limited by the small number of donors. Among donors, the sharing of clonotypes was expected to be influenced by sequencing depth. Apart from blood, nothing was sampled; tissue repertoires likely differ.

Using immunoSEQ multiplex PCR, the repertoire was profiled, and TCRdb retains in-frame clones only, with some absent. There are around 1.1 million clones in the sample; roughly 80% occur only once, and about 0.89% lies in the top ten. Sequencing input: memory CD4+ T cells from PBMCs. Subset: CD45RA-negative fraction. The gene calls are TRBV29-1 and TRBJ2-2; TRBD2 matches at 10 bases. This receptor was identified in a man aged 18-30 years in good health. Some clones in this sample may be carry-over from other donors' samples. CDR3 amino acids: CSVERLAGVAGELFF. In nucleotides, the CDR3 is TGCAGCGTTGAACGCCTAGCGGGAGTTGCCGGGGAGCTGTTTTTT.